This record covers a single T cell receptor (beta chain). The antigen is unknown. The data are from a study of cytomegalovirus exposure and HLA in healthy donors. General observations from the study: Testing in vitro showed a few CMV-associated chains specific for CMV antigens. Most of the TCR beta V segments (in an earlier analysis) were productive either about 87% or about 30% of the time.

The junction had 11 bases not matched to a gene; V was cut back by 7 bases and J by 4 bases. The CDR3 is 15 residues long. Germline V gene lookup returns CDR1 MNHEY and CDR2 SVGAGI. Both 60 Vbeta primers and 13 Jbeta primers went into the PCR. TCRdb's table, derived via immunoSEQ multiplex PCR, lists solely in-frame clones and lacks some. The sample has some 180,000 clones, less than 80% seen once. The rearrangement links TRBV6-5 to TRBJ1-1, with 8 bases identical to TRBD1. The TCR was taken from a woman in her thirties in good health and CMV-seropositive. What was sequenced was PBMCs. Here the CDR3 reads CASILTWTGLTEAFF. The CDR3 DNA follows: TGTGCCAGCATTCTAACCTGGACAGGGCTCACTGAAGCTTTCTTT.